These 28 T cell receptor beta chains were sequenced from one sample in a study of CD8 T cells in ankylosing spondylitis. Study-level points and caveats: Seemingly distinctive of ankylosing spondylitis blood was a TCR beta motif formed by eight highly homologous variants.

One entry per CDR3 protein, called by TCRdb with MiXCR from the 5' RACE reads. The sample includes under 450,000 distinct CDR3 sequences, 17% of them seen just once. Their cognate antigens are unknown. Input material: blood, either unsorted or a sorted T cell fraction (not recorded which). The receptors derive from a male donor with ankylosing spondylitis.

The chain carries TRBV20-1 and TRBJ1-5; tentative D call: TRBD1 (6 bases). The CDR3 contains 15 residues. Trimming removed 4 bases at V and 1 base at J, with 14 bases between. Germline V gene lookup returns CDR1 DFQATT and CDR2 SNEGSKA (reference sequence). CDR3 in amino acids: CSATLGARSNQPQHF. The CDR3 DNA is TGCAGTGCTACCCTGGGGGCCAGAAGCAATCAGCCCCAGCATTTT.

This clonotype appeared a few times. This chain uses TRBV2 with TRBJ2-7; D is undetermined. The CDR3 extends over 14 amino acids. Germline CDR1 is SNHLY and CDR2 is FYNNEI. Trimming stripped 6 bases from V and 3 bases from J, with 15 bases between. The CDR3 DNA sequence: TGTGCCAGCAGCGTATACCTCAGTGGCTACGAGCAGTACTTC. Residues: CASSVYLSGYEQYF.

This clonotype turned up a few times. J is TRBJ1-2 and V is TRBV28, with TRBD1 matching 12 bases. The trim removed 7 bases at V and 5 bases at J, leaving 5 bases unmatched. This CDR3 has 14 residues. Germline V gene data show CDR1 as MDHEN and CDR2 as SYDVKM. In DNA, the CDR3 is TGTGCCAGCATAGTGGGACAGGGGGCGTATGGCTACACCTTC. Translating gives CASIVGQGAYGYTF.

In this sample, this clonotype turned up a few times. The chain combines TRBV5-1 with TRBJ2-5; 9 nucleotides agree with TRBD1. Germline assignment: CDR1 SGHRS and CDR2 YFSETQ. The CDR3 runs to 16 residues. The trim removed 1 base at V and 0 bases at J, leaving 4 bases unmatched. Here the CDR3 DNA reads TGCGCCAGCAGCTTGTACGGGACAGGGTACCAAGAGACCCAGTACTTC. It codes for CASSLYGTGYQETQYF. Variable domain in full (rest from reference TRBV5-1 and TRBJ2-5): KAGVTQTPRYLIKTRGQQVTLSCSPISGHRSVSWYQQTPGQGLQFLFEYFSETQRNKGNFPGRFSGRQFSNSRSEMNVSTLELGDSALYLCASSLYGTGYQETQYFGPGTRLLVL.

This clonotype turned up a few times. The rearrangement joins TRBV20-1 to TRBJ2-2; D remains unclear. CDR1 and CDR2 from the germline V gene are DFQATT and SNEGSKA (reference sequence). Trimming shortened V by 3 bases and J by 4 bases, and 9 bases separated the two germline ends. The CDR3 loop spans 13 amino acids. In DNA form, the CDR3 reads TGCAGTGCTAGGACGGACGGCACCGGGGAGCTGTTTTTT. It is translated as CSARTDGTGELFF.

The chain couples TRBV20-1 to TRBJ1-1, with no clear D. The germline V gene encodes CDR1 DFQATT and CDR2 SNEGSKA (reference sequence). This CDR3 is 12 amino acids long. Trimming pared 6 bases from V and 4 bases from J, leaving 12 bases between. The CDR3 protein is CSAGLAGTEAFF. The CDR3 DNA reads TGCAGTGCAGGATTGGCCGGCACTGAAGCTTTCTTT.

This clonotype was observed a handful of times. This chain uses TRBV7-8 with TRBJ2-3; 9 bases are shared with TRBD2. This CDR3 comprises 16 residues. The germline gives CDR1 SGHVS, CDR2 FQNEAQ. J was trimmed by 0 bases and V by 5 bases; bases with no gene match: 6. The CDR3 bases are TGTGCCAGCAGCACGACTAGCGGAAAAAGCACAGATACGCAGTATTTT. It yields the protein CASSTTSGKSTDTQYF.

This clonotype has a handful of counts. V gene TRBV12-3 or TRBV12-4 combines with J gene TRBJ2-3; TRBD1 might be the D (6 bases). The CDR3 sequence is 16 residues long. The ends were cut back, 5 bases at V and 0 bases at J, with 15 bases in the middle. The CDR3 here is CASSTSTGFSTDTQYF. CDR3 nucleotides: TGTGCCAGCAGTACCTCGACAGGATTTAGCACAGATACGCAGTATTTT.

The rearrangement links TRBV3-1 to TRBJ2-5; TRBD2 aligns across 7 bases. This CDR3 has 15 amino acids. Germline CDR1 is LGHDT and CDR2 is YNNKEL (reference sequence). Trimming removed 4 bases from V and 5 bases from J; junction bases left unmatched: 10. CDR3 DNA sequence: TGTGCCAGCAGCCCACGAGCGGGGACTTGGGAGACCCAGTACTTC. It translates to CASSPRAGTWETQYF.

The CDR3 sequence: CASSLDPVSEQFF. CDR3 nucleotide sequence: TGCGCCAGCAGCTTGGATCCGGTGAGTGAGCAGTTCTTC. The chain joins TRBV5-1 to TRBJ2-1; D unresolved. The V end lost 0 bases, the J end lost 9 bases, and 10 bases lay between the germline ends. Germline CDR1 reads SGHRS; CDR2 reads YFSETQ. The CDR3 is made up of 13 amino acids.

In its sample, this clonotype was seen a few times. The chain joins TRBV5-6 to TRBJ2-7; 9 bases map to TRBD1. Germline-derived CDR1 and CDR2 are SGHDT and YYEEEE. The CDR3 extends over 16 amino acids. The V and J ends lost 9 bases and 0 bases, in that order; junction bases with no gene match: 13. DNA of the CDR3: TGTGCCAACCCCATTCCCGGGACAGGGTCCTCCTACGAGCAGTACTTC. Translated: CANPIPGTGSSYEQYF.

This clonotype was picked up a small number of times. This rearrangement joins TRBV30 to TRBJ2-3; D gene ambiguous. The V and J ends lost 3 bases and 6 bases respectively, with 10 bases between them. Germline-derived CDR1 and CDR2 are GTSNPN and SVGIG (reference sequence). The CDR3 loop spans 12 amino acids. The CDR3 is CAWRGNGDTQYF. The CDR3 DNA reads as TGTGCCTGGAGGGGGAACGGCGATACGCAGTATTTT.

This chain joins TRBV30 and TRBJ1-1, with TRBD1 as a possible D gene (5 bases). The ends were cut back, 5 bases at V and 6 bases at J, with 19 bases in the middle. Germline V gene data show CDR1 as GTSNPN and CDR2 as SVGIG (reference sequence). This CDR3 has 14 amino acids. The DNA of the CDR3 is TGTGCCTGGGAAATCCCGGGGGGGGACCCTGAAGCTTTCTTT. Amino acids: CAWEIPGGDPEAFF.

This clonotype was seen a few times. The CDR3, as DNA: TGCAGTGCTCCGACAGACAATGAGCAGTTCTTC. This translates into CSAPTDNEQFF. The V call is TRBV20-1, the J call TRBJ2-1; TRBD1 is a possible D gene (5 bases). CDR3 length equals 11 residues. The germline V gene has CDR1 DFQATT and CDR2 SNEGSKA (reference sequence). V shed 5 bases and J shed 5 bases, with 7 bases lying between them.

This clonotype was seen only a few times. J is TRBJ2-7 and V is TRBV6-2 or TRBV6-3; 7 bases match TRBD2. The CDR3 covers 16 residues. Germline V CDR1 and CDR2: MNHEY, SVGEGT. The junction had 10 bases not matched to a gene; V was cut back by 2 bases and J by 3 bases. The CDR3 spells CASSYGTAGANYEQYF. The CDR3, as DNA: TGTGCCAGCAGTTACGGGACTGCGGGAGCTAACTACGAGCAGTACTTC.

This clonotype was observed many times. This chain links TRBV5-5 with TRBJ2-2; the D is unclear. This CDR3 comprises 15 residues. V gave up 6 bases and J gave up 0 bases, with 12 bases separating them. CDR1 and CDR2 from the germline V gene are SGHKS and YYEKEE (reference sequence). CDR3 in DNA: TGTGCCAGCACCCTTAGGGCAGCGAACACCGGGGAGCTGTTTTTT. Translated, it gives CASTLRAANTGELFF. The variable domain in full, completed from reference TRBV5-5 and TRBJ2-2, reads DAGVTQSPTHLIKTRGQQVTLRCSPISGHKSVSWYQQVLGQGPQFIFQYYEKEERGRGNFPDRFSARQFPNYSSELNVNALLLGDSALYLCASTLRAANTGELFFGEGSRLTVL.

This clonotype occurred a few times. The chain is built from TRBV4-1 and TRBJ1-2; D is undetermined. CDR1 is MGHRA and CDR2 is YSYEKL in the germline V gene. The length of the CDR3 is 15 residues. The germline V and J ends were trimmed by 1 base and 8 bases, with 17 bases remaining between them. CDR3 sequence (DNA): TGCGCCAGCAGCCAAGGGACTAGGGAGATGGAAGGCTACACCTTC. Translating gives CASSQGTREMEGYTF.

This clonotype was seen ten or more times. This rearrangement joins TRBV3-1 to TRBJ2-1; TRBD2 matches at 12 bases. The V gene end was trimmed by 5 bases and the J gene end by 4 bases; junction bases not matched to a gene: 3. The CDR3 is 15 amino acids. Germline loops: CDR1 LGHDT, CDR2 YNNKEL (reference sequence). The CDR3 spells CASSLLAGGYNEQFF. The CDR3 DNA is TGTGCCAGCAGCTTACTAGCGGGAGGTTACAATGAGCAGTTCTTC.

This chain connects TRBV9 to TRBJ2-1; maybe TRBD2 (6 bases). Looked up from germline, CDR1 is SGDLS and CDR2 is YYNGEE. V was clipped by 2 bases and J by 2 bases, with 11 bases between them. The CDR3 has 15 residues. For the CDR3, the DNA is TGTGCCAGCAGCGTCGGTGCGGGAACCTACAATGAGCAGTTCTTC. Protein sequence: CASSVGAGTYNEQFF.

This clonotype showed up just a few times. This chain links TRBV7-9 with TRBJ1-5; D uncertain. The length of the CDR3 is 14 residues. Per germline, CDR1 SEHNR and CDR2 FQNEAQ (reference sequence). V was trimmed by 5 bases and J by 1 base, leaving 9 bases between them. CDR3 sequence reads: CASSQSGSNQPQHF. As DNA, the CDR3 is TGTGCCAGCAGCCAATCGGGGAGCAATCAGCCCCAGCATTTT.

This clonotype was counted a few times. This chain joins TRBV7-8 and TRBJ2-7; D ambiguous. Germline V gives CDR1 SGHVS, CDR2 FQNEAQ. The CDR3 is 12 amino acids. The ends were cut back, 9 bases at V and 0 bases at J, with 9 bases in the middle. The CDR3 nucleotides are TGTGCCAGTGGGTTAGGCTCCTACGAGCAGTACTTC. It encodes CASGLGSYEQYF.

The chain links TRBV7-9 to TRBJ2-3, with 8 bases aligning to TRBD2. V trimming: 8 bases; J trimming: 1 base; junction bases outside the gene matches: 5. The CDR3 is 14 amino acids. The germline V gene encodes CDR1 SEHNR and CDR2 FQNEAQ (reference sequence). The CDR3 bases are TGTGCCAGCGTGGGGCGGGAGGGCACAGATACGCAGTATTTT. This encodes CASVGREGTDTQYF. Complete variable domain (other parts from reference TRBV7-9 and TRBJ2-3): DTGVSQNPRHKITKRGQNVTFRCDPISEHNRLYWYRQTLGQGPEFLTYFQNEAQLEKSRLLSDRFSAERPKGSFSTLEIQRTEQGDSAMYLCASVGREGTDTQYFGPGTRLTVL.

This clonotype has at least ten counts. CDR3 DNA: TGTGCCAGCAGCTTGGGCCTAACTCCGGAGACCCAGTACTTC. Protein product: CASSLGLTPETQYF. This chain joins TRBV5-6 and TRBJ2-5; no definite D call. Germline V gives CDR1 SGHDT, CDR2 YYEEEE. CDR3 length equals 14 residues. Trimming removed 0 bases at V and 5 bases at J, with 11 bases between. Filled out from reference TRBV5-6 and TRBJ2-5, the complete variable domain reads DAGVTQSPTHLIKTRGQQVTLRCSPKSGHDTVSWYQQALGQGPQFIFQYYEEEERQRGNFPDRFSGHQFPNYSSELNVNALLLGDSALYLCASSLGLTPETQYFGPGTRLLVL.

This clonotype came up many times. This chain connects TRBV6-2 or TRBV6-3 to TRBJ2-5; the D is unclear. Germline values: CDR1 MNHEY, CDR2 SVGEGT. This CDR3 contains 12 residues. Trimming took 8 bases from V and 1 from J, leaving 8 bases between them. The CDR3 nucleotides read TGTGCCAGCGGGCGGACCCAAGAGACCCAGTACTTC. Translated: CASGRTQETQYF.

The V and J genes are TRBV4-2 and TRBJ2-7; D tentatively fits TRBD1 or TRBD2 (5 bases each). Trimming took off 3 bases at V and 3 bases at J, with 18 bases between the two ends. The CDR3 is 16 residues long. The germline gives CDR1 LGHNA, CDR2 YNFKEQ. The CDR3: CASSHNRDHGIYEQYF. The CDR3 nucleotides read TGTGCCAGCAGCCATAACCGGGACCACGGCATCTACGAGCAGTACTTC.

Remarks on this clonotype: One end of the junction is discordant with germline, which a read error may explain. The chain uses TRBV5-1 and TRBJ2-6; D unclear. The CDR3 is 12 residues long. Germline V gene data show CDR1 as SGHRS and CDR2 as YFSETQ. The CDR3 nucleotides read TGCGCCCAAGCTGCTGGCGCCAACGTCCTGACTTTC. Its translation is CAQAAGANVLTF. Combining the CDR3 with reference TRBV5-1 and TRBJ2-6 gives the whole variable domain KAGVTQTPRYLIKTRGQQVTLSCSPISGHRSVSWYQQTPGQGLQFLFEYFSETQRNKGNFPGRFSGRQFSNSRSEMNVSTLELGDSALYLCAQAAGANVLTFGAGSRLTVL.

The gene calls are TRBV7-9 and TRBJ2-7, with TRBD2 matching 9 bases. V trimming: 4 bases; J trimming: 3 bases; junction bases outside the gene matches: 4. The germline V gene encodes CDR1 SEHNR and CDR2 FQNEAQ (reference sequence). CDR3 length: 14 amino acids. The CDR3 protein is CASSYVAGVYEQYF. As DNA, the CDR3 is TGTGCCAGCAGCTACGTAGCGGGAGTCTACGAGCAGTACTTC.

This clonotype was observed at least ten times. This sequence joins TRBV20-1 and TRBJ2-1; TRBD2 agrees at 15 bases. Germline CDR1 DFQATT, CDR2 SNEGSKA (reference sequence). The CDR3 is 15 residues long. V dropped 7 bases and J dropped 8; count of bases not matched to a gene: 9. CDR3 sequence (DNA): TGCAGTGTCCCCGGACTAGCGGGAGGGTTATATGAGCAGTTCTTC. Translating gives CSVPGLAGGLYEQFF.